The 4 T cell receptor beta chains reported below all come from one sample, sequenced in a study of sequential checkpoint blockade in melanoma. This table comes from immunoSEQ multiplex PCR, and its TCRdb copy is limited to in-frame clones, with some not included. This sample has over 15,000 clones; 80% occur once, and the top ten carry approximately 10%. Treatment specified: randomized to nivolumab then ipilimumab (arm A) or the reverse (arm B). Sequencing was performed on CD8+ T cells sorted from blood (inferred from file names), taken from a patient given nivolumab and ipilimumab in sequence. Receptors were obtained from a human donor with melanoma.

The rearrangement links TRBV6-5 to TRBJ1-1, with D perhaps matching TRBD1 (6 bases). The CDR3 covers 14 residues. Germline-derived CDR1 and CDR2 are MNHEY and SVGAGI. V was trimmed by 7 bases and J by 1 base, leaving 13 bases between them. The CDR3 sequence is CASTISQGNTEAFF. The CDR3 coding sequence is TGTGCCAGCACCATTTCACAGGGGAACACTGAAGCTTTCTTT.

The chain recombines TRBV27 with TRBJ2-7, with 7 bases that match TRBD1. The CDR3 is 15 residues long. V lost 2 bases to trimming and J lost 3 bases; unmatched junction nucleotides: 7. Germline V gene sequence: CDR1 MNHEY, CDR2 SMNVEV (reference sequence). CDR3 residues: CASSLRVDRFYEQYF. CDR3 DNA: TGTGCCAGCAGTTTAAGGGTGGACAGGTTCTACGAGCAGTACTTC.

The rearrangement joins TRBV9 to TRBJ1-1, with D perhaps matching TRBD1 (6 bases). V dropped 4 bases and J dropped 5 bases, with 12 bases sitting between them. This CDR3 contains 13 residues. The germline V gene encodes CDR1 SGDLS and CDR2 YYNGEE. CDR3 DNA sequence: TGTGCCAGCAGCTTAGGGGGAGAGACTGAAGCTTTCTTT. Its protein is CASSLGGETEAFF.

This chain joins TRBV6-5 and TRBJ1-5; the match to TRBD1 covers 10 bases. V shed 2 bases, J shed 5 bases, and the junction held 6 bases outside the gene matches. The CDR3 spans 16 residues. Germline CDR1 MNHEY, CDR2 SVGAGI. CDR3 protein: CASSYGSGTGDQPQHF. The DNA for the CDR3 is TGTGCCAGCAGTTACGGTTCCGGGACAGGGGATCAGCCCCAGCATTTT.